A selection of T cell receptor beta chains follows, all from one sample in a study of CD8 T cells in Susac syndrome. TCRdb redid the calling of the immunoSEQ multiplex PCR reads with MiXCR, one entry per CDR3 protein. The sample has about 180,000 distinct CDR3 sequences; under 95% are singletons. Sequenced: CD4+ T cells from PBMCs. The receptors come from a human donor with Susac syndrome. Both conserved end residues are part of each CDR3. D genes are given only for firm matches. Clone size appears in some rows only: once, few, many, or a class for an expanded clone.

TRBV15	TRBJ1-6	.	.	TGTGCCACCAGCAGGAGAGGGGGCTCCTATAATTCACCCCTCCACTTT	CATSRRGGSYNSPLHF
TRBV5-1	TRBJ2-2	.	.	TGCGCCAGCAGCCCGGCTCCGAACACCGGGGAGCTGTTTTTT	CASSPAPNTGELFF
TRBV15	TRBJ2-7	.	.	TGTGCCACCAGCAGAGCTAGGACGGTCTACGAGCAGTACTTC	CATSRARTVYEQYF
TRBV6-6	TRBJ1-1	TRBD1	.	TGTGCCAGCACCCGACAGGGGGGCACTGAAGCTTTCTTT	CASTRQGGTEAFF
TRBV3-1	TRBJ1-1	TRBD1	.	TGTGCCAGCAGCCAAGGGGACAGGGGTACGGCTTTCTTT	CASSQGDRGTAFF
TRBV5-1	TRBJ1-1	TRBD1	.	TGCGCCAGCAGCCAGACAGGGAGTGAGGCTGAAGCTTTCTTT	CASSQTGSEAEAFF
TRBV14	TRBJ2-2	.	.	TGTGCCAGCAGCCCCGGCGGAGTGAACACCGGGGAGCTGTTTTTT	CASSPGGVNTGELFF
TRBV7-9	TRBJ1-6	TRBD1	.	TGTGCCAGCAGCTTAGCGGGCCCACAGGGGGGTTCACCCCTCCACTTT	CASSLAGPQGGSPLHF
TRBV29-1	TRBJ1-1	.	.	TGCAGCGTTCAGGGCGTTGGCACTGAAGCTTTCTTT	CSVQGVGTEAFF
TRBV6-5	TRBJ2-1	TRBD2	.	TGTGCCAGCATCCAGATAGCGGGGAACCTCAATGAGCAGTTCTTC	CASIQIAGNLNEQFF
TRBV15	TRBJ2-3	.	.	TGTGCCACCAGCAGAACTCCGGATACAGTGACAGATACGCAGTATTTT	CATSRTPDTVTDTQYF
TRBV2	TRBJ2-3	.	.	TGTGCCAGCAGTGAACAGGGGCTGGGAGATACGCAGTATTTT	CASSEQGLGDTQYF
TRBV10-2	TRBJ2-1	.	.	TGCGCCAGCAGTCAGCCTCAAAGCGGCAACTACAATGAGCAGTTCTTC	CASSQPQSGNYNEQFF
TRBV20-1	TRBJ2-3	TRBD1	once	TGCAGTGCTTGTCTGGGACAGGGGCGATGCACAGATACGCAGTATTTT	CSACLGQGRCTDTQYF
TRBV7-2	TRBJ2-1	.	once	TGTGCCAGCAGCATTGAGGGTGAGCAGTTCTTC	CASSIEGEQFF
TRBV5-1	TRBJ2-2	TRBD1	.	TGCGCCAGCAGCTTGGACAGGGGGCCTGCCGGGGAGCTGTTTTTT	CASSLDRGPAGELFF
TRBV9	TRBJ2-3	TRBD2	.	TGTGCCAGCAGCGTGGATAGCGGGGGGGTAAATACGCAGTATTTT	CASSVDSGGVNTQYF
TRBV5-1	TRBJ1-6	TRBD1	.	TGCGCCAGCAGGCCGGGGACAGGGGATTCACCCCTCCACTTT	CASRPGTGDSPLHF
TRBV5-6	TRBJ2-7	.	.	TGTGCCAGCAGCTTGGTAGCAGGGTCGAGCTCCTACGAGCAGTACTTC	CASSLVAGSSSYEQYF
TRBV2	TRBJ1-6	.	once	TGTGCCAGCAGTGAACAGGGAGGGGATTCACCCCTCCACTTT	CASSEQGGDSPLHF
TRBV10-2	TRBJ2-1	TRBD2	.	TGCGCCAGCAGTGAGAGGAGTGGCGGGGGGAATGAGCAGTTCTTC	CASSERSGGGNEQFF
TRBV30	TRBJ1-5	.	.	TGTGCCTGGACGGATGGTAAGAGCAATCAGCCCCAGCATTTT	CAWTDGKSNQPQHF
TRBV20-1	TRBJ1-2	.	.	TGCAGTGCTAGAGATTCAGGCCGGTTTTATGGCTACACCTTC	CSARDSGRFYGYTF
TRBV12-3/TRBV12-4	TRBJ2-2	.	.	TGTGCCAGCATCCTCGGGGGCCACACCGGGGAGCTGTTTTTT	CASILGGHTGELFF
TRBV29-1	TRBJ2-5	.	.	TGCAGCGTCGCCTCAGGGGAAGAGACCCAGTACTTC	CSVASGEETQYF
TRBV30	TRBJ2-5	.	.	TGTGCCTGGACCAGGGGAGGAGGAGAGACCCAGTACTTC	CAWTRGGGETQYF
TRBV20-1	TRBJ1-5	.	few	TGCAGTGCTAGAGTGGAGAATCAGCCCCAGCATTTT	CSARVENQPQHF
TRBV15	TRBJ1-1	TRBD1	.	TGTGCCACCAGCACTGGACAGGGGAACACTGAAGCTTTCTTT	CATSTGQGNTEAFF
TRBV12-3/TRBV12-4	TRBJ1-4	.	.	TGTGCCAGCGTCGCGGGACTGAGAAATGAAAAACTGTTTTTT	CASVAGLRNEKLFF
TRBV4-3	TRBJ1-6	.	.	TGCGCCAGCAGATCTTCGGCAGGGGATTCACCCCTCCACTTT	CASRSSAGDSPLHF
TRBV9	TRBJ2-3	.	once	TGTGCCAGCAGCGGGATGAGCACAGATACGCAGTATTTT	CASSGMSTDTQYF
TRBV6-5	TRBJ1-5	TRBD1	.	TGTGCCAGCAGTTACGGGACAGGGACCGATCAGCCCCAGCATTTT	CASSYGTGTDQPQHF
TRBV7-8	TRBJ2-1	TRBD1	.	TGTGCCAGCAGCTTAGATCGGGACAGGGGGCGTAAGGAGTTCTTC	CASSLDRDRGRKEFF
TRBV11-2	TRBJ2-7	TRBD1	once	TGTGCCAGCAGCTTAGCCGGGACAGGGAGTGACGAGCAGTACTTC	CASSLAGTGSDEQYF
TRBV14	TRBJ2-5	.	.	TGTGCCAGCAGCCAAGTATCTTACGGTCGGGGTTTGGGGCAAGAGACCCAGTACTTC	CASSQVSYGRGLGQETQYF
TRBV7-7	TRBJ2-1	TRBD2	.	TGTGCCAGCAGAAGACTAGCGGGGGCATACAATGAGCAGTTCTTC	CASRRLAGAYNEQFF
TRBV20-1	TRBJ2-4	.	.	TGCAGTGCTAGGGTAGCGTTCGGAGACATTCAGTACTTC	CSARVAFGDIQYF
TRBV29-1	TRBJ2-7	TRBD2	.	TGCAGTTATCGGGGGGGACCCAACTACGAGCAGTACTTC	CSYRGGPNYEQYF
TRBV5-4	TRBJ2-3	.	.	TGTGCCAGCAGCTTGAAGACATCGATTTTCTTGCGGGCAGATACGCAGTATTTT	CASSLKTSIFLRADTQYF
TRBV29-1	TRBJ1-6	.	.	TGCAGCGTGGGGGACGGGGGGACCACCCTCCACTTT	CSVGDGGTTLHF
TRBV20-1	TRBJ2-7	.	once	TGCAGTGCGCGCGGGGTATCCTACGAGCAGTACTTC	CSARGVSYEQYF
TRBV7-9	TRBJ1-2	.	.	TGTGCCAGCAGCCCTCTCGGGAGGTATGGCTACACCTTC	CASSPLGRYGYTF
TRBV20-1	TRBJ2-3	.	.	TGCAGTGCTAGAGGAGCGGAGGAGGGCACAGATACGCAGTATTTT	CSARGAEEGTDTQYF
TRBV20-1	TRBJ2-7	TRBD1	.	TGCAGTGTCCCGACAGGGGGTTACGAGCAGTACTTC	CSVPTGGYEQYF
TRBV6-1	TRBJ2-7	TRBD1	once	TGTGCCAGCAGCCACAAGGACAGGGGAATAGGATACGAGCAGTACTTC	CASSHKDRGIGYEQYF
TRBV6-5	TRBJ1-1	.	.	TGTGCCAGCATCAGTGAAGCTTTCTTT	CASISEAFF
TRBV25-1	TRBJ2-6	.	.	TGTGCCAGCAGTGAATTTCAGGGCTCTGGGGCCAACGTCCTGACTTTC	CASSEFQGSGANVLTF
TRBV5-4	TRBJ2-1	TRBD2	.	TGTGCCAGCAAAAGTACTAGCGGGGGGGCCAATGAGCAGTTCTTC	CASKSTSGGANEQFF
TRBV20-1	TRBJ2-3	.	.	TGCAGTGCTAGAACGACTATCCACACAGATACGCAGTATTTT	CSARTTIHTDTQYF
TRBV29-1	TRBJ2-6	TRBD1	.	TGCAGCGTTGAAACTACAGGGGGAGCTGGGGCCAACGTCCTGACTTTC	CSVETTGGAGANVLTF
TRBV5-4	TRBJ2-2	.	.	TGTGCCAGCAGCCAAGAGTCGGCAGGGCTACGCACCGGGGAGCTGTTTTTT	CASSQESAGLRTGELFF
TRBV2	TRBJ2-3	TRBD2	.	TGTGCCAGCAGTGAAGCGCGGGGGACTTACACAGATACGCAGTATTTT	CASSEARGTYTDTQYF
TRBV20-1	TRBJ1-2	.	.	TGCAGTGCTAGAGATCTGGGACGCCTCTATCCGGGCTACACCTTC	CSARDLGRLYPGYTF